A selection of T cell receptor beta chains follows, all from one sample in a study of cytomegalovirus exposure and HLA in healthy donors. The protocol was immunoSEQ multiplex PCR, while the TCRdb copy is restricted to in-frame clones and leaves out a portion. This table holds approximately 110,000 clones, 73% found once. The sample comprised PBMCs. These TCRs come from a man in his sixties in good health and CMV-seropositive. CDR3s include the opening cysteine and the closing phenylalanine or tryptophan. The D gene is left open where the match is weak. Rows may omit the clone size; those that give it use once, few, many or a size class.

V gene	clone size	J gene	D gene	CDR3 DNA	CDR3 protein
TRBV5-6	few	TRBJ1-2	TRBD1	TGTGCCAGCAGCTCAGACGCCGGACAGGGGAGCAGCTACACCTTC	CASSSDAGQGSSYTF
TRBV6-1	-	TRBJ1-5	-	TGTGCCAGCAGGGGTGAGGGAGGTCCCCAGCATTTT	CASRGEGGPQHF
TRBV5-4	once	TRBJ1-4	TRBD1	TGTGCCAGCAGTTGGGACAGGGCTGAAAAACTGTTTTTT	CASSWDRAEKLFF
TRBV6-6	-	TRBJ2-5	TRBD2	TGTGCCAGCGGGGTTGCGGGGGGAAGAGAGACCCAGTACTTC	CASGVAGGRETQYF
TRBV7-3	-	TRBJ1-2	-	TGTGCCAGCAGCGCCGGAGGAGGAGGCGCCTATGGCTACACCTTC	CASSAGGGGAYGYTF
TRBV11-3	-	TRBJ2-7	-	TGTGCCAGCAGCCTGGGGGGAGACTACGAGCAGTACTTC	CASSLGGDYEQYF
TRBV6-4	-	TRBJ2-1	-	TGTGCCAGCAGTGAAGGGGCCAGTATCTCTGAGCAGTTCTTC	CASSEGASISEQFF
TRBV7-8	-	TRBJ2-7	-	TGTGCCAGCAGCTTAGCGGCGGCCTACGAGCAGTACTTC	CASSLAAAYEQYF
TRBV7-2	-	TRBJ1-5	TRBD1	TGTGCCAGCAGCATGGGACAGGGATTGGATCAGCCCCAGCATTTT	CASSMGQGLDQPQHF
TRBV29-1	-	TRBJ2-7	-	TGCAGCGTTAGAGGAGGGGGGGCAGGCGAGCAGTACTTC	CSVRGGGAGEQYF
TRBV4-2	-	TRBJ1-6	-	TGTGCCAGCAGCCAAGAGACAGAGTATAATTCACCCCTCCACTTT	CASSQETEYNSPLHF
TRBV4-1	-	TRBJ2-7	TRBD1	TGCGCCAGCAGCCCGGGACAGGGGGCTAACTACGAGCAGTACTTC	CASSPGQGANYEQYF
TRBV29-1	-	TRBJ1-3	-	TGCAGCGGCCAGGGTCCTGGAAACACCATATATTTT	CSGQGPGNTIYF
TRBV29-1	many	TRBJ1-5	TRBD1	TGCAGCGTTTTGACAGGGGGTAGCAATCAGCCCCAGCATTTT	CSVLTGGSNQPQHF
TRBV2	many	TRBJ1-1	TRBD1	TGTGCCAGCAGCGGGACAGGGGAAAATGAAGCTTTCTTT	CASSGTGENEAFF
TRBV15	once	TRBJ1-3	-	TGTGCCACCAGCCCCCTACAGGGTATGAGCTCTGGAAACACCATATATTTT	CATSPLQGMSSGNTIYF
TRBV5-1	-	TRBJ2-7	-	TGCGCCAGCAGCGCCCCCGATAGCTACGAGCAGTACTTC	CASSAPDSYEQYF
TRBV14	-	TRBJ1-1	-	TGTGCCAGCAGCCAAGTACAGATCACTGAAGCTTTCTTT	CASSQVQITEAFF
TRBV27	-	TRBJ2-7	TRBD1	TGTGCCAGCAGCCCCGGGACAGGGGGCTACGAGCAGTACTTC	CASSPGTGGYEQYF
TRBV30	-	TRBJ2-4	TRBD1	TGTGCCTGCTCTCGACAGGGGGCAGCGAACATTCAGTACTTC	CACSRQGAANIQYF
TRBV10-3	-	TRBJ1-6	TRBD1	TGTGCCATTGGGACAGGGCGAGGATCACCCCTCCACTTT	CAIGTGRGSPLHF
TRBV28	-	TRBJ2-4	TRBD1	TGTGCCAGGGAAGGACAGGGTGAAGCCAAAAACATTCAGTACTTC	CAREGQGEAKNIQYF
TRBV19	-	TRBJ2-5	TRBD2	TGTGCCAGTAGTATTAGCGGGATACGCCAAGAGACCCAGTACTTC	CASSISGIRQETQYF
TRBV7-9	once	TRBJ1-1	-	TGTTCCAGCAGCTTACAGGGTTCGGACACTGAAGCTTTCTTT	CSSSLQGSDTEAFF
TRBV4-2	few	TRBJ1-4	-	TGTGCCAGCAGCCCGAAGCGAGGTATCTTAAATGAAAAACTGTTTTTT	CASSPKRGILNEKLFF
TRBV6-5	-	TRBJ1-6	-	TGTGCCAGCCGTAGGGGATCGACACCCCTCCACTTT	CASRRGSTPLHF
TRBV28	-	TRBJ2-7	TRBD1	TGTGCCAGCAGTTCAAACAGGGGCACTACGGACGAGCAGTACTTC	CASSSNRGTTDEQYF
TRBV7-9	-	TRBJ2-5	TRBD2	TGTGCCAGCAGCCCCGGGGGGACTAGCGAGCAGACCCAGTACTTC	CASSPGGTSEQTQYF
TRBV18	-	TRBJ1-4	TRBD1	TGTGCCAGCTCACCACCGGGACAGGGGGGAGAAAAACTGTTTTTT	CASSPPGQGGEKLFF
TRBV7-3	-	TRBJ2-1	-	TGTGCCAGCAGCTTAACCGGGACGGGAGTCAATGAGCAGTTCTTC	CASSLTGTGVNEQFF
TRBV5-1	-	TRBJ2-2	TRBD1	TGCGCCAGCAGCTTGGAGACACAGGGGGTTAACACCGGGGAGCTGTTTTTT	CASSLETQGVNTGELFF
TRBV19	-	TRBJ2-3	TRBD1	TGTGCCAGTAGGAATGATCCGGGACAGGGGCCCGATACGCAGTATTTT	CASRNDPGQGPDTQYF
TRBV7-9	-	TRBJ2-7	-	TGTGCCAGCAGCTTGACAGCGTACGAGCAGTACTTC	CASSLTAYEQYF
TRBV10-3	-	TRBJ2-7	TRBD1	TGTGCCATCAGTCCCGGACAGGGGCGTTCCTACGAGCAGTACTTC	CAISPGQGRSYEQYF
TRBV2	-	TRBJ2-5	-	TGTGCCAGCAGTGTTTTGACTAGCCAAGAGACCCAGTACTTC	CASSVLTSQETQYF
TRBV4-2	-	TRBJ2-3	-	TGTGCCAGCAGCCTTACCCCGGGACTGCTCACAGATACGCAGTATTTT	CASSLTPGLLTDTQYF
TRBV5-6	-	TRBJ2-4	-	-	CASSLYSGQGTDIQYF
TRBV7-9	-	TRBJ1-2	-	TGTGCCAGCAGCTCCAATGGCTACACCTTC	CASSSNGYTF